This T cell receptor beta chain is drawn from a study of blood T cell repertoires in COVID-19. Study-wide background: From the United States, Italy and Spain came samples of acute and convalescent COVID-19. T cells, B-cell-depleted T cells, or PBMCs provided the cDNA or gDNA that served as material.

Germline values: CDR1 KGHDR, CDR2 SFDVKD. The V end was cut by 9 bases, the J end by 11 bases, with 10 bases between. This CDR3 has 10 amino acids. Original methodology: Nucleated cell number was recorded as an estimate derived from reference gene primer amplification. Clones were sequenced by immunoSEQ multiplex PCR, and TCRdb holds only the in-frame ones, with some missing. D and trimming come from the DNA, and the V and J calls and clone size come from that table. The table includes fewer than 200,000 clones, approximately 83% detected once. The receptor comes from a man aged 45 to 65 with active or convalescent COVID-19. Sequencing was carried out using peripheral blood. The chain carries TRBV24-1 and TRBJ2-1, with D maybe TRBD1 (5 bases). The CDR3 nucleotides read TGTGCCACCGGGGCCCAGCAGCAGTTCTTC. It yields the protein CATGAQQQFF.